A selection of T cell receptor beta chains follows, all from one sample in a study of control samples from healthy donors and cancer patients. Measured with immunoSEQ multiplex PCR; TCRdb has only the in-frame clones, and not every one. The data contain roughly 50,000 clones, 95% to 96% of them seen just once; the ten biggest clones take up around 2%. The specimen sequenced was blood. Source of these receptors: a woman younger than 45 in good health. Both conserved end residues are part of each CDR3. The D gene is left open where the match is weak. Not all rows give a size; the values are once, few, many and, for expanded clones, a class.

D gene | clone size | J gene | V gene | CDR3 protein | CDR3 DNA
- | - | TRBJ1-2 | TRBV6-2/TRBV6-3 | CASSYAADYGYTF | TGTGCCAGCAGTTACGCCGCAGACTATGGCTACACCTTC
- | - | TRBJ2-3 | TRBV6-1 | CASSEGPTDTQYF | TGTGCCAGCAGTGAGGGACCCACAGATACGCAGTATTTT
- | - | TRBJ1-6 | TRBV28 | CASSLTGGNSPLHF | TGTGCCAGCAGTTTAACGGGCGGGAATTCACCCCTCCACTTT
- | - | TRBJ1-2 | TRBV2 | CASSEVRNGYTF | TGTGCCAGCAGTGAAGTCCGGAATGGCTACACCTTC
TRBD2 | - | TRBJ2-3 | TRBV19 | CATSLTSVYTDTQYF | TGTGCCACATCCTTGACTAGCGTATACACAGATACGCAGTATTTT
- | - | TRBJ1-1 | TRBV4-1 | CASSQLLAYFAEAFF | TGCGCCAGCAGCCAATTATTGGCATATTTCGCTGAAGCTTTCTTT
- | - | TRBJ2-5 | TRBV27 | CASSFRGETQYF | TGTGCCAGCAGTTTCCGGGGAGAGACCCAGTACTTC
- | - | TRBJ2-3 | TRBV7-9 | CASSFSEDTQYF | TGTGCCAGCAGCTTTTCAGAGGATACGCAGTATTTT
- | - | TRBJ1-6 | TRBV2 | CASRRPGLNSPLHF | TGTGCCAGCAGACGCCCAGGGTTGAATTCACCCCTCCACTTT
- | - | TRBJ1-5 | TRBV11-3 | CASSFDRLYSNQPQHF | TGTGCCAGCAGCTTCGACAGACTCTATAGCAATCAGCCCCAGCATTTT
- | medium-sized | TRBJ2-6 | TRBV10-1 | CASSEGSSSSGANVLTF | TGCGCCAGCAGTGAAGGGAGCAGCTCCTCTGGGGCCAACGTCCTGACTTTC
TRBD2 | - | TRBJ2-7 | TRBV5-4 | CASSIRREVGEQYF | TGTGCCAGCAGCATCCGGCGGGAGGTTGGCGAGCAGTACTTC
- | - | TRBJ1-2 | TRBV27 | CASSFKEGSYGYTF | TGTGCCAGCAGTTTTAAGGAGGGGAGCTATGGCTACACCTTC
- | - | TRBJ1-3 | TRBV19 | CASGRNSGNTIYF | TGTGCCAGTGGACGGAACTCTGGAAACACCATATATTTT
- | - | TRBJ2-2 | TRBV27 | CASSLSGELFF | TGTGCCAGCAGTTTGTCCGGGGAGCTGTTTTTT
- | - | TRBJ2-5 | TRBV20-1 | CSASQETQYF | TGCAGTGCTAGTCAAGAGACCCAGTACTTC
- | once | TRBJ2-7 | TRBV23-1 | CASSPTPLDYEQYF | TGCGCCAGCAGCCCGACCCCGTTGGACTACGAGCAGTACTTC
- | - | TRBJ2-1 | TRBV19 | CASSIIERDEQFF | TGTGCCAGTAGTATAATCGAGCGTGATGAGCAGTTCTTC
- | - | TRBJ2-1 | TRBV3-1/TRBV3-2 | CASSQGLNEQFF | TGTGCCAGCAGCCAAGGCCTCAATGAGCAGTTCTTC
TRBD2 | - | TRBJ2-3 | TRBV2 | CASSDGLATTDTQYF | TGTGCCAGCAGTGATGGACTAGCAACAACAGATACGCAGTATTTT
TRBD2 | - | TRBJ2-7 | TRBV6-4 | CASRPIQREGFSYEQYF | TGTGCCAGCAGGCCAATCCAGCGGGAGGGCTTCTCCTACGAGCAGTACTTC
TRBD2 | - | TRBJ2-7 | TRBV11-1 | CASSLGLAAAQYF | TGTGCCAGCAGCTTAGGACTAGCGGCGGCGCAGTACTTC
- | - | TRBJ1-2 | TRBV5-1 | CASSSTTDPSGYTF | TGCGCCAGCAGCTCCACGACAGATCCAAGCGGCTACACCTTC
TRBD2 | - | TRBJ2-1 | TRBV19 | CASSIAASGHNEQFF | TGTGCCAGTAGTATCGCGGCTAGCGGGCACAATGAGCAGTTCTTC
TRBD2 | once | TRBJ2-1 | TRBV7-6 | CASSLEALAGVSSYNEQFF | TGTGCCAGCAGCTTAGAAGCACTAGCGGGAGTTAGCTCCTACAATGAGCAGTTCTTC
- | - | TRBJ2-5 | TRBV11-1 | CASSLAWVRQETQYF | TGTGCCAGCAGCTTAGCATGGGTACGCCAAGAGACCCAGTACTTC
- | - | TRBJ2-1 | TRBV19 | CASSSGSGPNYNEQFF | TGTGCCAGTAGCTCCGGATCGGGACCTAACTACAATGAGCAGTTCTTC
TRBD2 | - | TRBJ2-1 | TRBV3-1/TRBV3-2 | CASSQAILAGVGHEQFF | TGTGCCAGCAGCCAAGCCATTCTAGCGGGAGTTGGCCATGAGCAGTTCTTC
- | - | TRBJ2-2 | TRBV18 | CASYGLEGPLTGELFF | TGTGCCAGCTACGGTTTGGAGGGGCCTCTCACCGGGGAGCTGTTTTTT
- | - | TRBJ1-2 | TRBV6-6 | CASSQVGVDGYTF | TGTGCCAGCAGCCAAGTTGGGGTTGACGGCTACACCTTC
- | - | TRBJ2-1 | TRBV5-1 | CASSSTGGGNEQFF | TGCGCCAGCAGCTCCACAGGAGGGGGCAATGAGCAGTTCTTC
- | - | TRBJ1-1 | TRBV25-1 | CASSGYLGAAAEAFF | TGTGCCAGCAGTGGATACCTCGGGGCGGCGGCCGAAGCTTTCTTT
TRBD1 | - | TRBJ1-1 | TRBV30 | CAWSARQGTEAFF | TGTGCCTGGAGTGCTCGACAGGGTACTGAAGCTTTCTTT
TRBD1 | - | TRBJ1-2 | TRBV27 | CASSHRGVGYGYTF | TGTGCCAGCAGCCACAGGGGCGTCGGGTATGGCTACACCTTC
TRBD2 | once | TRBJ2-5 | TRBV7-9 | CASSLALRAGDYQETQYF | TGTGCCAGCAGCTTAGCGTTAAGGGCGGGAGATTACCAAGAGACCCAGTACTTC
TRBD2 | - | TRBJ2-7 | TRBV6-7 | CASRTPWTSGRVFYEQYF | TGTGCCAGCAGGACCCCATGGACTAGCGGGAGAGTATTTTACGAGCAGTACTTC
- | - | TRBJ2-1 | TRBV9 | CASSVAPNNEQFF | TGTGCCAGCAGCGTAGCACCAAACAATGAGCAGTTCTTC
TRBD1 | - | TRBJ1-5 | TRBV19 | CASSLGDRGFNQPQHF | TGTGCCAGTAGTCTGGGGGACAGGGGGTTCAATCAGCCCCAGCATTTT
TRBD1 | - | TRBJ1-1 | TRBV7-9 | CASSLEWQGANEAFF | TGTGCCAGCAGCTTAGAGTGGCAGGGGGCGAATGAAGCTTTCTTT
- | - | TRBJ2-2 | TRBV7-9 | CASSTLRTKGPRELFF | TGTGCCAGCAGCACCCTCCGGACCAAAGGCCCCAGGGAGCTGTTTTTT
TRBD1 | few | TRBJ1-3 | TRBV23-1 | CASSPQDRAGNTIYF | TGCGCCAGCAGTCCCCAGGACAGGGCTGGAAACACCATATATTTT
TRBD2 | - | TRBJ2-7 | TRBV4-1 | CASSQVITSGYSYEQYF | TGCGCCAGCAGCCAAGTTATAACTAGCGGGTACTCCTACGAGCAGTACTTC
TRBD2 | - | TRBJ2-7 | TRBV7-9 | CASSFSGRAPYEQYF | TGTGCCAGCAGCTTTAGCGGGAGGGCGCCCTACGAGCAGTACTTC
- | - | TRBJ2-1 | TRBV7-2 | CASSPGSTLGEQFF | TGTGCCAGCAGCCCCGGGTCTACCCTGGGTGAGCAGTTCTTC
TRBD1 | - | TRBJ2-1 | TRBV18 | CASSPDRVNEQFF | TGTGCCAGCTCACCAGACAGGGTCAATGAGCAGTTCTTC
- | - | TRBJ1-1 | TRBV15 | CATSRDLAGTEAFF | TGTGCCACCAGCAGAGATTTGGCGGGCACTGAAGCTTTCTTT
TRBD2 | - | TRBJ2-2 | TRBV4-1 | CASSPLAGASTGELFF | TGCGCCAGCAGCCCACTAGCGGGGGCATCCACCGGGGAGCTGTTTTTT
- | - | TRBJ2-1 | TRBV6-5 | CASSYFGFELFF | TGTGCCAGCAGTTACTTTGGGTTTGAACTGTTCTTC
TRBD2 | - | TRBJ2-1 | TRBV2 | CASSPGTSGAIYNEQFF | TGTGCCAGCAGTCCCGGGACTAGCGGGGCGATTTACAATGAGCAGTTCTTC
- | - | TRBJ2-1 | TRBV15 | CATREEMRLSILGPNEQFF | TGTGCCACCAGAGAAGAGATGAGACTAAGTATCCTGGGGCCCAATGAGCAGTTCTTC
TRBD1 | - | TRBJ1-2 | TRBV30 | CAWRRQGNYGYTF | TGTGCCTGGAGACGACAGGGAAACTATGGCTACACCTTC
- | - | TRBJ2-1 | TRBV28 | CASSATPSSYNEQFF | TGTGCCAGCAGTGCTACACCGAGCTCCTACAATGAGCAGTTCTTC
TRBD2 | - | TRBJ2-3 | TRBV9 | CASTDLAGADTQYF | TGTGCCAGCACCGACCTCGCGGGAGCAGATACGCAGTATTTT
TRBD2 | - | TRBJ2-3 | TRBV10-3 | CAIRSGRAFKDTQYF | TGTGCCATTAGAAGCGGGAGGGCCTTTAAAGATACGCAGTATTTT
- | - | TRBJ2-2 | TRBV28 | CASNLNRGATGELFF | TGTGCCAGCAACCTAAACAGAGGGGCGACCGGGGAGCTGTTTTTT
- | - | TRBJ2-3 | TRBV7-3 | CASSLTPTDTQYF | TGTGCCAGCAGCTTAACGCCCACAGATACGCAGTATTTT
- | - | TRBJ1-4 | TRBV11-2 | CASSTGLMEGSEKLFF | TGTGCCAGCAGCACTGGATTGATGGAGGGCAGTGAAAAACTGTTTTTT